The 29 T cell receptor beta chains below all came from one sample that was sequenced in a study of cytomegalovirus exposure and HLA in healthy donors. Researchers ran the PCR with 60 Vbeta and 13 Jbeta primers. The method was immunoSEQ multiplex PCR; TCRdb's version includes in-frame clones alone and lacks a portion of them. The sample yields some 110,000 clones, of which the top ten take up 1%. The sample consisted of PBMCs. Source of these receptors: a young man in good health and CMV-seronegative.

This chain links TRBV7-3 with TRBJ2-5; D remains unclear. The CDR3 totals 13 residues. Germline loops: CDR1 SGHTA, CDR2 FQGTGA. Trimming removed 3 bases at V and 3 bases at J, with 8 bases between. The CDR3 DNA is TGTGCCAGCAGCTTTTATCCAGAAGAGACCCAGTACTTC. Translation: CASSFYPEETQYF.

CDR3 sequence (DNA): TGTGCCAGCTCACCACAGGGCGGGGAGACCCAGTACTTC. Translating gives CASSPQGGETQYF. The V call is TRBV18, the J call TRBJ2-5; a possible D gene is TRBD2 (5 bases). Germline lookup yields CDR1 KGHSH and CDR2 LQKENI. Trimming removed 1 base from V and 5 bases from J, with 8 bases in between. The CDR3 length is 13 residues.

V is TRBV6-5 and J is TRBJ2-1, with TRBD2 identical over 10 bases. J lost 4 bases, V lost 2 bases, and 5 bases had no gene match. From germline, CDR1 is MNHEY and CDR2 SVGAGI. CDR3 size: 16 residues. The CDR3 region is CASSYKGLAVYNEQFF. Here the CDR3 DNA reads TGTGCCAGCAGTTACAAAGGACTAGCGGTATACAATGAGCAGTTCTTC.

The CDR3 sequence is CASSYTRDRGYNEQFF. CDR3 DNA sequence: TGCGCCAGCAGCTACACCCGGGACAGGGGCTACAATGAGCAGTTCTTC. The rearrangement links TRBV5-1 to TRBJ2-1; 10 bases are shared with TRBD1. The V gene's germline CDR1 is SGHRS and CDR2 YFSETQ. V gave up 3 bases and J gave up 3 bases; unmatched junction bases: 6. CDR3 size: 16 residues.

The rearrangement joins TRBV19 to TRBJ2-3; D may be TRBD2 (6 bases). Germline loops: CDR1 LNHDA, CDR2 SQIVND (reference sequence). CDR3 size: 14 residues. V was trimmed by 7 bases and J by 0 bases, leaving 11 bases between them. CDR3 protein: CASTIGRSTDTQYF. In DNA form, the CDR3 reads TGTGCCAGTACGATAGGGAGGAGCACAGATACGCAGTATTTT.

The chain links TRBV19 to TRBJ1-2; D gene uncertain. CDR3 length equals 16 residues. Trimming removed 5 bases at V and 4 bases at J, with 20 bases between. CDR1 and CDR2 (germline): LNHDA, SQIVND (reference sequence). CDR3 coding DNA: TGTGCCAGTAGTCTCCGGGCTGGCGGGATCCCCTATGGCTACACCTTC. Amino acid sequence: CASSLRAGGIPYGYTF. Full variable domain (missing parts from reference TRBV19 and TRBJ1-2): DGGITQSPKYLFRKEGQNVTLSCEQNLNHDAMYWYRQDPGQGLRLIYYSQIVNDFQKGDIAEGYSVSREKKESFPLTVTSAQKNPTAFYLCASSLRAGGIPYGYTFGSGTRLTVV.

V gene TRBV18 combines with J gene TRBJ1-1; D gene unclear. The CDR3 is made up of 14 amino acids. Trimming took 2 bases from V and 3 from J, leaving 10 bases between them. Germline lookup yields CDR1 KGHSH and CDR2 LQKENI. In DNA, the CDR3 is TGTGCCAGCTCACCAGAAGTGGGCGACACTGAAGCTTTCTTT. It is translated as CASSPEVGDTEAFF.

The chain joins TRBV30 to TRBJ2-5; D may be TRBD1 (6 bases). The tail of the sequence fits TRBJ2-7 better, so the J call may be wrong. Germline-derived CDR1 and CDR2 are GTSNPN and SVGIG (reference sequence). The length of the CDR3 is 16 residues. CDR3 nucleotide sequence: TGTGCCTGGAGCGGAACTGCGTACAGGGATAACTACGAGCAGTACTTC. Translation gives CAWSGTAYRDNYEQYF.

This chain links TRBV5-6 with TRBJ1-1, with D perhaps matching TRBD1 (6 bases). V was cut by 3 bases and J by 4 bases, with 22 bases left in between. Germline loops: CDR1 SGHDT, CDR2 YYEEEE. This CDR3 has 17 residues. The CDR3 sequence is CASSSYRVSPSGTEAFF. The CDR3 region has the DNA TGTGCCAGCAGCTCCTACAGGGTCTCCCCCTCAGGCACTGAAGCTTTCTTT.

This rearrangement joins TRBV30 to TRBJ2-7; D gene uncertain. The CDR3 has 11 amino acids. Germline V CDR1 and CDR2: GTSNPN, SVGIG (reference sequence). Trimming shortened V by 7 bases and J by 11 bases, and 18 bases separated the two germline ends. CDR3 amino acids: CALHLRSEKYF. The DNA of the CDR3 is TGTGCCTTGCACCTCCGCTCAGAAAAGTACTTC.

The chain employs TRBV7-2 and TRBJ2-7, with D hard to call. Looked up from germline, CDR1 is SGHTA and CDR2 is FQGNSA. V was clipped by 1 base and J by 2 bases, with 9 bases between them. The CDR3 totals 14 residues. The CDR3 loop reads CASSLEFTAYEQYF. In nucleotides, the CDR3 is TGTGCCAGCAGCTTAGAATTCACGGCCTACGAGCAGTACTTC.

The chain carries TRBV7-6 and TRBJ1-2; 12 bases are a match to TRBD1. Germline trimming cut 2 bases from V and 9 bases from J; bases unmatched to any gene: 10. This CDR3 contains 16 residues. Germline-derived CDR1 and CDR2 are SGHVS and FNYEAQ. The CDR3 DNA is TGTGCCAGCAGCTTAAGCCTAGCGGGACAGGGGGCAAGCTACACCTTC. Protein sequence: CASSLSLAGQGASYTF.

This chain uses TRBV27 with TRBJ2-7; D not certain. From germline, CDR1 is MNHEY and CDR2 SMNVEV (reference sequence). CDR3 length: 15 residues. V shed 6 bases and J shed 4 bases, with 19 bases lying between them. CDR3 protein: CASSPPGPLRYEQYF. Written as DNA, the CDR3 is TGTGCCAGCAGCCCCCCTGGTCCTCTGAGGTACGAGCAGTACTTC.

The CDR3 region is CASKSAGTQPTYEQYF. CDR3 DNA: TGTGCCAGCAAATCCGCCGGGACTCAACCGACCTACGAGCAGTACTTC. The chain joins TRBV28 to TRBJ2-7, with TRBD2 as a possible D gene (6 bases). Trimming left V 7 bases short and J 2 bases short, with 21 bases between. The length of the CDR3 is 16 residues. Germline assignment: CDR1 MDHEN and CDR2 SYDVKM.

J is TRBJ1-1 and V is TRBV4-1, with D possibly being TRBD1 (5 bases). From germline, CDR1 is MGHRA and CDR2 YSYEKL. V lost 3 bases and J 8 bases, leaving 16 bases between the germline ends. This CDR3 has 14 amino acids. The CDR3 here is CASSHDPNRREAFF. Written as DNA, the CDR3 is TGCGCCAGCAGCCATGACCCGAACAGGCGGGAAGCTTTCTTT.

The chain carries TRBV7-9 and TRBJ2-1; 9 nucleotides line up with TRBD2. The CDR3 is 15 amino acids. The V gene end was trimmed by 5 bases and the J gene end by 7 bases; junction bases not matched to a gene: 9. Germline V gene lookup returns CDR1 SEHNR and CDR2 FQNEAQ (reference sequence). CDR3 DNA: TGTGCCAGCAGCCATAGCGGGAGCCCCTTGAATGAGCAGTTCTTC. Translating it yields CASSHSGSPLNEQFF.

J is TRBJ2-5 and V is TRBV19; D perhaps matches TRBD1 (5 bases). There are 14 residues in the CDR3. Germline V gene data show CDR1 as LNHDA and CDR2 as SQIVND (reference sequence). The V end lost 2 bases, the J end lost 5 bases, and 12 bases lay between the germline ends. CDR3 nucleotide sequence: TGTGCCAGTAGTATACCCGGCCCAGGGGAGACCCAGTACTTC. Its translation: CASSIPGPGETQYF.

The chain joins TRBV5-1 to TRBJ2-7, with 9 bases aligning to TRBD2. The CDR3 has 16 residues. CDR1 and CDR2 from the germline V gene are SGHRS and YFSETQ. With 2 bases clipped from V and 3 bases from J, the junction kept 9 bases outside the gene matches. In DNA, the CDR3 is TGCGCCAGCAGCTTCGACTTAGCGGGAGCTGGCTACGAGCAGTACTTC. Protein product: CASSFDLAGAGYEQYF.

CDR3 sequence: CASSKLAGDVETQYF. As DNA, the CDR3 is TGTGCCAGCAGTAAACTAGCGGGAGATGTAGAGACCCAGTACTTC. The gene calls are TRBV6-1 and TRBJ2-5, with TRBD2 matching over 11 bases. This CDR3 has 15 amino acids. The V segment lost 5 bases and the J segment 4 bases; nucleotides outside the gene matches: 6. Germline V gene lookup returns CDR1 MNHNS and CDR2 SASEGT.

The chain joins TRBV7-8 to TRBJ2-1, with TRBD2 identical over 9 bases. Per the germline V gene, CDR1 is SGHVS and CDR2 is FQNEAQ. This CDR3 is built from 15 residues. V was pared by 4 bases and J by 13 bases, with 14 bases of the junction left unmatched. The CDR3 loop reads CASSYRVAGDYVQFF. The CDR3 region has the DNA TGTGCCAGCAGCTATAGGGTAGCGGGGGATTACGTCCAGTTCTTC.

V is TRBV2 and J is TRBJ2-5; 7 bases line up with TRBD2. Germline V gene sequence: CDR1 SNHLY, CDR2 FYNNEI. After removal of 2 bases from V and 3 bases from J, the junction contained 3 bases not matched to a gene. The CDR3 has 14 residues. The CDR3 coding sequence is TGTGCCAGCAGTGAACGGCTAGCGGAAGAGACCCAGTACTTC. The encoded protein is CASSERLAEETQYF.

The V and J genes are TRBV4-1 and TRBJ2-1, with no clear D. Trimming took 2 bases from V and 0 from J, leaving 8 bases between them. The germline CDR1 and CDR2 sequences are MGHRA and YSYEKL. The CDR3 totals 15 residues. CDR3 sequence (DNA): TGCGCCAGCAGCCAAAGCCTAAGCTCCTACAATGAGCAGTTCTTC. It translates to CASSQSLSSYNEQFF.

The chain carries TRBV7-7 and TRBJ2-1, with a weak D call TRBD1 (5 bases). CDR3 length: 15 residues. CDR1 and CDR2 from the germline V gene are SSHAT and FNYEAQ (reference sequence). V lost 5 bases and J 1 base, leaving 12 bases between the germline ends. The CDR3 is CASSPVGVSYNEQFF. DNA of the CDR3: TGTGCCAGCAGCCCGGTAGGGGTTTCCTACAATGAGCAGTTCTTC.

This sequence joins TRBV19 and TRBJ1-6, with a possible D match to TRBD1 (6 bases). This CDR3 region has 15 residues. CDR1 is LNHDA and CDR2 is SQIVND in the germline V gene (reference sequence). V lost 0 bases and J 9 bases, leaving 12 bases between the germline ends. CDR3 sequence reads: CASSIDHRVTSPLHF. The CDR3 DNA is TGTGCCAGTAGTATAGATCACAGGGTTACTTCACCCCTCCACTTT.

The V call is TRBV6-5, the J call TRBJ2-5; 7 bases are shared with TRBD1. The DNA matches TRBJ2-7 better at its end, which makes the J call doubtful. Germline lookup yields CDR1 MNHEY and CDR2 SVGAGI. CDR3 length: 14 residues. Written as DNA, the CDR3 is TGTGCCAGCAGTTACGGGACAGAGGCCTACGAGCAGTACTTC. It is translated as CASSYGTEAYEQYF.

The chain carries TRBV25-1 and TRBJ2-7; 7 bases map to TRBD1. CDR1 is MGHDK and CDR2 is SYGVNS in the germline V gene. V dropped 1 base and J dropped 0; count of bases not matched to a gene: 3. The CDR3 consists of 15 residues. CDR3 residues: CASSEFRQGSYEQYF. The CDR3 bases are TGTGCCAGCAGTGAATTTAGACAGGGCTCCTACGAGCAGTACTTC.

This chain connects TRBV7-3 to TRBJ2-3, with 10 bases fitting TRBD2. This CDR3 has 15 residues. V shed 5 bases and J 2 bases; nucleotides not matched to a gene: 4. Germline V CDR1 and CDR2: SGHTA, FQGTGA. CDR3 coding DNA: TGTGCCAGCAGCCGGACTAGCGGTGACACAGATACGCAGTATTTT. Translating gives CASSRTSGDTDTQYF. Looking up the rest from reference TRBV7-3 and TRBJ2-3 gives the full variable domain: GAGVSQTPSNKVTEKGKYVELRCDPISGHTALYWYRQSLGQGPEFLIYFQGTGAADDSGLPNDRFFAVRPEGSVSTLKIQRTERGDSAVYLCASSRTSGDTDTQYFGPGTRLTVL.

The rearrangement uses TRBV19 and TRBJ1-1, with TRBD1 matching over 8 bases. In germline, CDR1 is LNHDA, CDR2 SQIVND (reference sequence). CDR3 size: 14 residues. V lost 7 bases to trimming and J lost 3 bases; unmatched junction nucleotides: 7. CDR3 DNA sequence: TGTGCCAGTACGGTCAGGGGGCGGCACACTGAAGCTTTCTTT. It specifies CASTVRGRHTEAFF.

The rearrangement uses TRBV7-2 and TRBJ2-2; 8 bases are shared with TRBD1. The length of the CDR3 is 16 residues. Germline trimming cut 2 bases from V and 4 bases from J; bases unmatched to any gene: 6. Germline CDR1 reads SGHTA; CDR2 reads FQGNSA. CDR3 coding DNA: TGTGCCAGCAGCTTATACGACAGGGGTGGCACCGGGGAGCTGTTTTTT. Translating gives CASSLYDRGGTGELFF.